The TCR beta chain under discussion was sequenced for a study of early T cells in non-severe SARS-CoV-2 infection. Study-level information: Sequencing targeted bulk RNA from unsorted whole blood, leaving chains unpaired.

Germline V gene lookup returns CDR1 SGHVS and CDR2 FQNEAQ. CDR3 length equals 12 residues. V lost 3 bases and J 1 base, leaving 3 bases between the germline ends. TCRdb processed the 5' RACE reads anew with MiXCR; each CDR3 protein has one entry. The sample has around 60,000 distinct CDR3 sequences, around 19% seen once. The sequenced sample was whole blood, obtained at baseline. This clonotype originated in an adult who was a healthcare worker with PCR-confirmed SARS-CoV-2 infection or an uninfected control (not recorded which). The chain recombines TRBV7-8 with TRBJ2-5; D is undetermined. CDR3 sequence: CASSLTQETQYF. Written as DNA, the CDR3 is TGTGCCAGCAGCTTGACCCAAGAGACCCAGTACTTC. Drawing the rest from reference TRBV7-8 and TRBJ2-5, the complete variable domain is GAGVSQSPRYKVAKRGQDVALRCDPISGHVSLFWYQQALGQGPEFLTYFQNEAQLDKSGLPSDRFFAERPEGSVSTLKIQRTQQEDSAVYLCASSLTQETQYFGPGTRLLVL.